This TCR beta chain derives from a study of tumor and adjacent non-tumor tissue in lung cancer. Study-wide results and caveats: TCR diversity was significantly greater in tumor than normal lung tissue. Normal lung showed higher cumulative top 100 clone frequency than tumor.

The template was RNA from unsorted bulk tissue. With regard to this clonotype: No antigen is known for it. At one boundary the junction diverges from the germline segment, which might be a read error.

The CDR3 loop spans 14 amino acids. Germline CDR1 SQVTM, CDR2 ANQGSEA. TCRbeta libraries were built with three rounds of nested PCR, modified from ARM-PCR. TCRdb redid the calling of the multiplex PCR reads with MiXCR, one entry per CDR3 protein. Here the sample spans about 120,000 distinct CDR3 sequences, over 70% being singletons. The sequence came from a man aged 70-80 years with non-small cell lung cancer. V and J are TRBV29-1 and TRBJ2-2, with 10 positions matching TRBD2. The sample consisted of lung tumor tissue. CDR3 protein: CSADIAGGTGELSF. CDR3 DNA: TGCAGCGCTGATATAGCGGGGGGCACCGGGGAGCTGTCTTTT.